The 10 T cell receptor beta chains below all came from one sample that was sequenced in a study of T-cell reconstitution after alpha-beta-depleted transplantation in children. Unique molecular identifiers were built into the TCRbeta library. TCRdb independently ran MiXCR on the PCR reads; one entry per CDR3 protein. The sample contains some 500,000 distinct CDR3 sequences, around 20% of which appear only once. The sample here was PBMCs from the stem cell graft donor, taken from the stem cell graft. The origin of the receptors is a human donor who donated a stem cell graft to a child with acute lymphoblastic leukemia.

The chain recombines TRBV4-1 with TRBJ2-3; 9 nucleotides match TRBD2. CDR1 is MGHRA, CDR2 YSYEKL, per germline. Trimming at V came to 3 bases and at J to 2 bases, leaving 3 bases not matched to a gene. CDR3 length: 15 residues. The chain's CDR3 is CASSQGTSNTDTQYF. The CDR3 region has the DNA TGCGCCAGCAGCCAGGGGACTAGCAACACAGATACGCAGTATTTT.

The gene calls are TRBV2 and TRBJ1-5; D not resolved. This CDR3 has 15 amino acids. Deletions cut 3 bases from V and 2 bases from J, with 11 bases between. CDR1 is SNHLY and CDR2 is FYNNEI in the germline V gene. The CDR3 DNA reads TGTGCCAGCAGTGACCGGAACGGGGGCAATCAGCCCCAGCATTTT. Translated, it gives CASSDRNGGNQPQHF. The whole variable domain, filled in from reference TRBV2 and TRBJ1-5, reads EPEVTQTPSHQVTQMGQEVILRCVPISNHLYFYWYRQILGQKVEFLVSFYNNEISEKSEIFDDQFSVERPDGSNFTLKIRSTKLEDSAMYFCASSDRNGGNQPQHFGDGTRLSIL.

This clonotype was counted a few times. J is TRBJ2-7 and V is TRBV29-1; no clear D. The CDR3 length is 12 residues. The V end lost 7 bases, the J end lost 7 bases, and 17 bases lay between the germline ends. Germline lookup yields CDR1 SQVTM and CDR2 ANQGSEA. CDR3 protein: CSGSWGEVEQYF. CDR3 coding DNA: TGCAGCGGATCTTGGGGTGAAGTAGAGCAGTACTTC.

This clonotype came up a few times. The CDR3 coding sequence is TGTGCCACCAGCAGGACAACGGGACCCCATGAGCAGTTCTTC. Translating it yields CATSRTTGPHEQFF. The V gene is TRBV15, the J gene TRBJ2-1; either TRBD1 or TRBD2 may fit D (5 bases each). The CDR3 runs to 14 residues. Germline V CDR1 and CDR2: LNHNV, YYDKDF (reference sequence). Between the trimmed V and J ends, which lost 3 bases and 8 bases, there was a span of 14 bases.

This clonotype has more than one count but fewer than ten. V usage is TRBV6-1 and J usage is TRBJ2-5, with 7 bases fitting TRBD2. The V gene end was trimmed by 6 bases and the J gene end by 2 bases; junction bases not matched to a gene: 9. CDR3 length equals 15 residues. CDR1 and CDR2 from the germline V gene are MNHNS and SASEGT. The CDR3 reads CASRRRPSGQETQYF. In DNA, the CDR3 is TGTGCCAGCAGGCGACGGCCTAGCGGACAAGAGACCCAGTACTTC.

This clonotype was seen more than once but under ten times. The rearrangement links TRBV4-1 to TRBJ1-5; D uncertain. Germline V gene sequence: CDR1 MGHRA, CDR2 YSYEKL. There are 15 residues in the CDR3. V was shortened by 0 bases and J by 5 bases, with 11 bases between the two germline ends. The CDR3: CASSQDGGKYQPQHF. CDR3 sequence (DNA): TGCGCCAGCAGCCAAGATGGTGGAAAGTATCAGCCCCAGCATTTT.

J is TRBJ2-1 and V is TRBV7-8, with 12 bases aligning to TRBD2. Trimming cost V 5 bases and J 3 bases; bases outside gene matches: 5. Germline-derived CDR1 and CDR2 are SGHVS and FQNEAQ. This CDR3 spans 16 amino acids. The CDR3 here is CASSGLAGSFYNEQFF. The CDR3 DNA follows: TGTGCCAGCAGCGGACTAGCGGGAAGCTTCTACAATGAGCAGTTCTTC.

This clonotype was found many times. V is TRBV7-2 and J is TRBJ2-3; tentative D call: TRBD1 (5 bases). V gave up 3 bases and J gave up 1 base, with 8 bases separating them. The germline V gene encodes CDR1 SGHTA and CDR2 FQGNSA. This CDR3 is 14 amino acids long. CDR3 loop: CASSFQGRTDTQYF. As DNA, the CDR3 is TGTGCCAGCAGCTTTCAGGGCCGCACAGATACGCAGTATTTT.

The rearrangement joins TRBV3-1 to TRBJ2-3; 12 bases match TRBD1. J lost 5 bases, V lost 4 bases, and 4 bases had no gene match. The germline V gene encodes CDR1 LGHDT and CDR2 YNNKEL (reference sequence). The CDR3 is made up of 15 amino acids. The CDR3 sequence: CASSPGTGGLDTQYF. CDR3 DNA sequence: TGTGCCAGCAGCCCCGGGACAGGGGGCCTAGATACGCAGTATTTT.

This clonotype was seen more than once but under ten times. This sequence joins TRBV5-5 and TRBJ2-5, with D perhaps TRBD2 (6 bases). The CDR3 loop spans 14 amino acids. Trimming pared 2 bases from V and 5 bases from J, leaving 13 bases between. Germline V gene sequence: CDR1 SGHKS, CDR2 YYEKEE (reference sequence). The chain's CDR3 is CASSFGTAGETQYF. In DNA, the CDR3 is TGTGCCAGCAGCTTCGGGACGGCGGGGGAGACCCAGTACTTC. The full variable domain, with the rest looked up from reference TRBV5-5 and TRBJ2-5, is DAGVTQSPTHLIKTRGQQVTLRCSPISGHKSVSWYQQVLGQGPQFIFQYYEKEERGRGNFPDRFSARQFPNYSSELNVNALLLGDSALYLCASSFGTAGETQYFGPGTRLLVL.